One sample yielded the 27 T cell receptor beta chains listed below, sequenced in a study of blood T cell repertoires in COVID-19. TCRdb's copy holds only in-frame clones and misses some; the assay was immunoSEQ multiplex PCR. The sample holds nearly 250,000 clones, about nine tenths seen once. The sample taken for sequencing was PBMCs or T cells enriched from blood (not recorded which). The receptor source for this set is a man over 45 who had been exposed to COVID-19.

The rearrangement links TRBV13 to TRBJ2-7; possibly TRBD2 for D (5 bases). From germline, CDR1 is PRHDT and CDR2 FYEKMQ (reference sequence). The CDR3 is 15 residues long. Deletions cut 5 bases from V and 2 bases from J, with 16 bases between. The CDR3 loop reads CASSHVPRRPYEQYV. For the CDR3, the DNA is TGTGCCAGCAGCCACGTACCAAGGAGGCCCTACGAGCAGTACGTC.

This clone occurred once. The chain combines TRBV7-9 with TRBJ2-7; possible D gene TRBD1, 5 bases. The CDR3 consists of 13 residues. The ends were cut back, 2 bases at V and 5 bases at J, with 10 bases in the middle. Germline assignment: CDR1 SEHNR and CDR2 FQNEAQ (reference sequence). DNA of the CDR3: TGTGCCAGCAGCTTACAGGGATTCCACGAGCAGTACTTC. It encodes CASSLQGFHEQYF.

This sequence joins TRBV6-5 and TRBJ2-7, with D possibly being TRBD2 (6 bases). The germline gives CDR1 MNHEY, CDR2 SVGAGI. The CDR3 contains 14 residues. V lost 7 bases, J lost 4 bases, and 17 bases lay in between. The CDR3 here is CASTVHSGRYEQYV. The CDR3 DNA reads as TGTGCCAGCACCGTCCATAGCGGCCGGTACGAGCAGTACGTC.

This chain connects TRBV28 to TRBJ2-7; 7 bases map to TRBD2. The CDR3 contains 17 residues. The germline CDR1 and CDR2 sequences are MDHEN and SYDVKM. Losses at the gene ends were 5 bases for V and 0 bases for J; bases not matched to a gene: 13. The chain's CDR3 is CASSPTMGGGSSYEQYV. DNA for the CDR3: TGTGCCAGCAGTCCGACGATGGGGGGAGGGAGCTCCTACGAGCAGTACGTC.

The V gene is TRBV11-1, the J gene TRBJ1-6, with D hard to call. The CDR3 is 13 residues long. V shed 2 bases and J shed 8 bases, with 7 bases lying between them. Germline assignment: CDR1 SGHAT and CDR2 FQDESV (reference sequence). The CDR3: CASSLLRDSPLHF. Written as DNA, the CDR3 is TGTGCCAGCAGCTTACTACGGGATTCACCCCTCCACTTT.

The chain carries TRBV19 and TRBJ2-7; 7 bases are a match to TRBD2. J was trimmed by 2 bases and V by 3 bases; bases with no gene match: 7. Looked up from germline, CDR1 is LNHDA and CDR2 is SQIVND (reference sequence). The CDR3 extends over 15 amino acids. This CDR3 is CASSILGGGPYEQYF. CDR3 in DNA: TGTGCCAGTAGTATCCTCGGCGGGGGACCCTACGAGCAGTACTTC.

The DNA for the CDR3 is TGTGCCAGCAGCGCGGACAGGGGAACCTACGAGCAGTACTTC. Translating it yields CASSADRGTYEQYF. V usage is TRBV7-2 and J usage is TRBJ2-7; 9 bases fit TRBD1. Per germline, CDR1 SGHTA and CDR2 FQGNSA. The CDR3 runs 14 residues. J gave up 2 bases and V 5 bases, and 4 bases lay outside the gene matches.

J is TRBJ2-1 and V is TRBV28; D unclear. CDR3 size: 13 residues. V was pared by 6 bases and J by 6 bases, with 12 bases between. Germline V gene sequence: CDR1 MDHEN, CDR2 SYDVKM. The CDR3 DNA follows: TGTGCCAGCAGCTCCGCGGCCCTCAATGAGCAGTTCTTC. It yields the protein CASSSAALNEQFF.

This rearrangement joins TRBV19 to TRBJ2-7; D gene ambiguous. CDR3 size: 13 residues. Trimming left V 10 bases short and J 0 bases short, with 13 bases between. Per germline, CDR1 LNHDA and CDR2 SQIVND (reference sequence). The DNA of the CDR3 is TGTGCCACCCGATGGGCAGGCTCCTACGAGCAGTACTTC. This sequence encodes CATRWAGSYEQYF.

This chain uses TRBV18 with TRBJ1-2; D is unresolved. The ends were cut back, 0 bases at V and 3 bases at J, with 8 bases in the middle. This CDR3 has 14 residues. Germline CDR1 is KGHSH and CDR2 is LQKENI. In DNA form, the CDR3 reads TGTGCCAGCTCACCACCATCTGTCGACTATGGCTACACCTTC. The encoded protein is CASSPPSVDYGYTF.

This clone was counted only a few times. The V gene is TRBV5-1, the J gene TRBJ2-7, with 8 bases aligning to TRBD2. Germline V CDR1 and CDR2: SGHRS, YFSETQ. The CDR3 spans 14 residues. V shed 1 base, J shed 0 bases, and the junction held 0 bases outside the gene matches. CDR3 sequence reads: CASSLRGGSYEQYV. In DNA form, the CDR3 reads TGCGCCAGCAGCTTGCGGGGGGGCTCCTACGAGCAGTACGTC.

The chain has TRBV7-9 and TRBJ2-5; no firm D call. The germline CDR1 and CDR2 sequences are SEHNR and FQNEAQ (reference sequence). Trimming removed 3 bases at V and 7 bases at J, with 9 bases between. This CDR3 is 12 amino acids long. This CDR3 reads CASSFHQATQYF. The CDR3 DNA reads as TGTGCCAGCAGCTTCCATCAGGCGACCCAGTACTTC. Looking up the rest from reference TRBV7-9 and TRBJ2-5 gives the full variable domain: DTGVSQNPRHKITKRGQNVTFRCDPISEHNRLYWYRQTLGQGPEFLTYFQNEAQLEKSRLLSDRFSAERPKGSFSTLEIQRTEQGDSAMYLCASSFHQATQYFGPGTRLLVL.

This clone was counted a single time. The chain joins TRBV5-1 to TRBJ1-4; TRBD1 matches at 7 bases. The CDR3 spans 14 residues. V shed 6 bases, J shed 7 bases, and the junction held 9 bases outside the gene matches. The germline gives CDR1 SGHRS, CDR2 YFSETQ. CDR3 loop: CASNPTGWGEKLFF. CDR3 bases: TGCGCCAGCAATCCGACAGGGTGGGGTGAAAAACTGTTTTTT.

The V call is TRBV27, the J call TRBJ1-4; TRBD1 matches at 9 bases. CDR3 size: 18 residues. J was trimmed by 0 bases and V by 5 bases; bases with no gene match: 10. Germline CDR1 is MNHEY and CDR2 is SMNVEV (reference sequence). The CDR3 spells CASSLGFRTGATNEKLFF. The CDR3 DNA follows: TGTGCCAGCAGTCTGGGATTCAGGACAGGGGCAACTAATGAAAAACTGTTTTTT. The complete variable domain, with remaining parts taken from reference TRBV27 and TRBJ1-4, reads EAQVTQNPRYLITVTGKKLTVTCSQNMNHEYMSWYRQDPGLGLRQIYYSMNVEVTDKGDVPEGYKVSRKEKRNFPLILESPSPNQTSLYFCASSLGFRTGATNEKLFFGSGTQLSVL.

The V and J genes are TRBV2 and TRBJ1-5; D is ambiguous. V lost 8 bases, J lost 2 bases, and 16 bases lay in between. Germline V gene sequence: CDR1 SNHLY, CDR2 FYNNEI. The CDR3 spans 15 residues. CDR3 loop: CASASGGEGNQPQHF. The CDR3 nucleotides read TGTGCCAGCGCCTCGGGAGGTGAGGGCAATCAGCCCCAGCATTTT. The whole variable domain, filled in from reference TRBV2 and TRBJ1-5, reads EPEVTQTPSHQVTQMGQEVILRCVPISNHLYFYWYRQILGQKVEFLVSFYNNEISEKSEIFDDQFSVERPDGSNFTLKIRSTKLEDSAMYFCASASGGEGNQPQHFGDGTRLSIL.

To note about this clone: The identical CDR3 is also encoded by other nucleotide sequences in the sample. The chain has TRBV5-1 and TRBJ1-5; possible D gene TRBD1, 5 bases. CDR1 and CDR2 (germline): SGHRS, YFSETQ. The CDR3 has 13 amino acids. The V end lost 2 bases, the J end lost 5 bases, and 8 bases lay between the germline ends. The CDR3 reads CASSFLGDQPQHF. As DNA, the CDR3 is TGCGCCAGCAGCTTTCTAGGGGATCAGCCCCAGCATTTT.

The CDR3 nucleotides are TGTGCCAGCAGCCCTTACAGGCGTACTGACAATGAGCAGTTCTTC. Translated: CASSPYRRTDNEQFF. This chain connects TRBV7-8 to TRBJ2-1; possible D gene TRBD1, 5 bases. The CDR3 is 15 amino acids. Germline assignment: CDR1 SGHVS and CDR2 FQNEAQ. Trimming cost V 5 bases and J 5 bases, with 16 bases left between them.

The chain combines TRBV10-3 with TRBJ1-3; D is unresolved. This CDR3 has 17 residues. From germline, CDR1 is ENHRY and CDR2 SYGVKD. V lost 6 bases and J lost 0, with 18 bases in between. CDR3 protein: CAIRGSGPRPSGNTIYF. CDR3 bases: TGTGCCATCAGAGGATCTGGGCCGCGACCCTCTGGAAACACCATATATTTT.

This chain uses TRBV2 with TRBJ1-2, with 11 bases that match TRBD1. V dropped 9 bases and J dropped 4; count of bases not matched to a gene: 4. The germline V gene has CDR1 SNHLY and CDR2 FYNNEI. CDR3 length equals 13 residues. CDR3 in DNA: TGTGCCAGTGGGACAGGGGGGTTCTATGGCTACACCTTC. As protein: CASGTGGFYGYTF.

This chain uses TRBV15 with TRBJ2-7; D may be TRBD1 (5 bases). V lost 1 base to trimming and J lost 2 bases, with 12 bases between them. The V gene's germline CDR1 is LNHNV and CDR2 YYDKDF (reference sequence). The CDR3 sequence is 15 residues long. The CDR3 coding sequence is TGTGCCACCAGCAGAGGACGTCTGGGGCCCTACGAGCAGTACTTC. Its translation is CATSRGRLGPYEQYF.

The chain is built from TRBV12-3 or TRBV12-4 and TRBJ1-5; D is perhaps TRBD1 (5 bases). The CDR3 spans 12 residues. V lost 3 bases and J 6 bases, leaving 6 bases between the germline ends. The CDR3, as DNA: TGTGCCAGCAGTTTCGGGGGTCAGCCCCAGCATTTT. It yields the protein CASSFGGQPQHF.

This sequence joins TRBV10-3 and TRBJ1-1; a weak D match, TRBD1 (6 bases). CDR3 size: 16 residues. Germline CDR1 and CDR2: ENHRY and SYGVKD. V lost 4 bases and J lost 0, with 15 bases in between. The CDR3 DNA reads TGTGCCATCAGTGTAGGGGACATAGATTTGAACACTGAAGCTTTCTTT. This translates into CAISVGDIDLNTEAFF.

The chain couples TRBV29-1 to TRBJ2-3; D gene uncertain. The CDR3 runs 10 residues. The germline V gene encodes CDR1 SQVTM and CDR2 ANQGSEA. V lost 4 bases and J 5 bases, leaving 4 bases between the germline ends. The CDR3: CSVVQDTQYF. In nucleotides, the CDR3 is TGCAGCGTTGTCCAAGATACGCAGTATTTT.

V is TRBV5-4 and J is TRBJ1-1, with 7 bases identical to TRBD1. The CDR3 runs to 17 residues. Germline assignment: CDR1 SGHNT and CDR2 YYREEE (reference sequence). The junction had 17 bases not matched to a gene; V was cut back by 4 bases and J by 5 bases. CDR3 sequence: CASSPPGRQGQGTEAFF. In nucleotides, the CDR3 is TGTGCCAGCAGCCCACCCGGGAGACAGGGCCAAGGGACTGAAGCTTTCTTT.

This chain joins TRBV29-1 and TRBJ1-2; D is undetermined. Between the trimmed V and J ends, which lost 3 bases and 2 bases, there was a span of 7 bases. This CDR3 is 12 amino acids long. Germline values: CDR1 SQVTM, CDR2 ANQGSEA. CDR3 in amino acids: CSVDFGNYGYTF. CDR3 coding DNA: TGCAGCGTTGACTTCGGGAACTATGGCTACACCTTC.

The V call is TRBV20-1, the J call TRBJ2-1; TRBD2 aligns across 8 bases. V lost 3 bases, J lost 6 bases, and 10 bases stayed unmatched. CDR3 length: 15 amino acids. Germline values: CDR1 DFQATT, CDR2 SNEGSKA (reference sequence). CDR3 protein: CSASRGGPKGNEQFF. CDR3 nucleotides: TGCAGTGCTAGTCGGGGGGGGCCGAAGGGCAATGAGCAGTTCTTC.

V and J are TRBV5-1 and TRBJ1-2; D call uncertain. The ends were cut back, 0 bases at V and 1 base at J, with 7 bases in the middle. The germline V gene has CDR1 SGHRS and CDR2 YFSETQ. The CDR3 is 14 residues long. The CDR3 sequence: CASSLEHNNYGYTF. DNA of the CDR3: TGCGCCAGCAGCTTGGAACACAATAACTATGGCTACACCTTC.